This entry lists 15 T cell receptor beta chains sequenced from one sample in a study of blood T cells in healthy people across ages. Primers used in a second PCR of roughly 6 to 11 cycles were a sample-barcoded 5' primer and a J-beta primer mix. A single record per CDR3 protein comes from TCRdb applying MiXCR to the 5' RACE reads. The profile covers about 780,000 distinct CDR3 sequences, with more than 25% appearing a single time and 3% taken by the ten largest. The same sample was also used in a study of T cells of mothers and their children.

Input material: blood. Every receptor here comes from a boy younger than 18 in good health.

In this sample, this clonotype turned up a few times. The junction departs from germline at one end; a sequencing error may be responsible. V gene TRBV28 combines with J gene TRBJ1-2, with D possibly TRBD1 on 5 matching bases. CDR3 length: 14 amino acids. Germline V CDR1 and CDR2: MDHEN, SYDVKM. Written as DNA, the CDR3 is TGTGCCAGCAGTTTATTTCCAGGGCACTACGGCTACACCTTC. The encoded protein is CASSLFPGHYGYTF.

The gene calls are TRBV5-1 and TRBJ2-2, with D perhaps matching TRBD2 (5 bases). Germline values: CDR1 SGHRS, CDR2 YFSETQ. CDR3 length: 14 amino acids. V was shortened by 0 bases and J by 6 bases, with 9 bases between the two germline ends. This chain's CDR3 is CASSLVLASGELFF. CDR3 coding DNA: TGCGCCAGCAGCTTGGTGCTAGCATCCGGGGAGCTGTTTTTT.

V usage is TRBV5-1 and J usage is TRBJ1-1; 8 nucleotides align to TRBD1. This CDR3 comprises 15 residues. With 4 bases clipped from V and 1 base from J, the junction kept 6 bases outside the gene matches. Germline loops: CDR1 SGHRS, CDR2 YFSETQ. The CDR3 DNA follows: TGCGCCAGCAGCACAGGGACAGGAGAGAACACTGAAGCTTTCTTT. Amino acid sequence: CASSTGTGENTEAFF.

This chain joins TRBV7-2 and TRBJ2-5; D is possibly TRBD1 or TRBD2 (5 bases each). The length of the CDR3 is 15 residues. CDR1 is SGHTA, CDR2 FQGNSA, per germline. V was cut by 3 bases and J by 2 bases, with 13 bases left in between. DNA for the CDR3: TGTGCCAGCAGCTTCCGGGGTGGGGGTCAAGAGACCCAGTACTTC. This gives the protein CASSFRGGGQETQYF.

V is TRBV12-3 or TRBV12-4 and J is TRBJ2-5, with D unresolved. The DNA end is a closer match to TRBJ2-7, so the J assignment may be wrong. This CDR3 spans 14 amino acids. The CDR3 bases are TGTGCCAGCAGTTTGCGGAGAAGTGGCTACGAGCAGTACTTC. Amino acids: CASSLRRSGYEQYF.

This chain uses TRBV7-2 with TRBJ2-7; 7 bases map to TRBD1. Germline CDR1 SGHTA, CDR2 FQGNSA. The length of the CDR3 is 14 residues. V was clipped by 5 bases and J by 5 bases; unmatched bases: 9. The CDR3 is CASSPPGQNHEQYF. As DNA, the CDR3 is TGTGCCAGCAGCCCGCCGGGACAGAATCACGAGCAGTACTTC. The whole variable domain, remainder taken from reference TRBV7-2 and TRBJ2-7, is GAGVSQSPSNKVTEKGKDVELRCDPISGHTALYWYRQSLGQGLEFLIYFQGNSAPDKSGLPSDRFSAERTGGSVSTLTIQRTQQEDSAVYLCASSPPGQNHEQYFGPGTRLTVT.

The CDR3 sequence is CSARGTGYQETQYF. CDR3 sequence (DNA): TGCAGTGCTAGAGGGACAGGGTACCAAGAGACCCAGTACTTC. This chain links TRBV20-1 with TRBJ2-5, with TRBD1 matching over 8 bases. V was pared by 1 base and J by 0 bases, with 1 base of the junction left unmatched. The CDR3 length is 14 residues. Per germline, CDR1 DFQATT and CDR2 SNEGSKA (reference sequence).

In its sample, this clonotype was seen many times. The chain recombines TRBV29-1 with TRBJ2-4; D call uncertain. CDR3 size: 20 residues. Trimming removed 5 bases at V and 1 base at J, with 30 bases between. The germline CDR1 and CDR2 sequences are SQVTM and ANQGSEA. CDR3 sequence (DNA): TGCAGCGTTTCTAGAGGTGGCCAAGTAGCAACACGCAGGGCCAAAAACATTCAGTACTTC. This translates into CSVSRGGQVATRRAKNIQYF.

In this sample, this clonotype turned up a few times. V usage is TRBV5-1 and J usage is TRBJ2-5, with D hard to call. TRBJ2-1 explains the end of the DNA better; the J call may be wrong. CDR1 and CDR2 from the germline V gene are SGHRS and YFSETQ. The CDR3 consists of 14 residues. CDR3 amino acids: CASSSHQEVGEQFF. The DNA of the CDR3 is TGCGCCAGCAGCTCTCACCAGGAAGTCGGTGAGCAGTTCTTC.

The chain uses TRBV28 and TRBJ1-5; maybe TRBD1 (6 bases). The CDR3 sequence is 17 residues long. Trimming took 7 bases from V and 1 from J, leaving 20 bases between them. Germline CDR1 reads MDHEN; CDR2 reads SYDVKM. Written as DNA, the CDR3 is TGTGCCAGCAAGGGCAGGGGTTTTTTTCGGAGCAATCAGCCCCAGCATTTT. It specifies CASKGRGFFRSNQPQHF.

In its sample, this clonotype was seen a few times. The genes are TRBV10-2 and TRBJ2-3, with 9 bases aligning to TRBD2. With V trimmed by 8 bases and J by 6 bases, 15 bases remained unmatched. The CDR3 has 16 amino acids. Germline CDR1 and CDR2: WSHSY and SAAADI. CDR3 sequence (DNA): TGCGCCAGCTCCGGGACTAGCTTTTCGGTCTTGGATACGCAGTATTTT. Translating gives CASSGTSFSVLDTQYF.

This clonotype was counted only a few times. The V and J genes are TRBV7-9 and TRBJ1-6; D gene unclear. The CDR3 totals 13 residues. The ends were cut back, 5 bases at V and 11 bases at J, with 13 bases in the middle. The V gene's germline CDR1 is SEHNR and CDR2 FQNEAQ (reference sequence). CDR3 sequence (DNA): TGTGCCAGCAGCCCCGGGCCAATTACACCCCTCCACTTT. Its translation is CASSPGPITPLHF.

The rearrangement links TRBV4-3 to TRBJ1-2; no clear D gene. The length of the CDR3 is 15 residues. V lost 4 bases and J 0 bases, leaving 12 bases between the germline ends. The germline CDR1 and CDR2 sequences are LGHNA and YSLEER. Here the CDR3 DNA reads TGCGCCAGCAGCCGCTTCCCAGTGGCTAACTATGGCTACACCTTC. This codes for CASSRFPVANYGYTF.

The sample holds a few counts of this clonotype. This chain connects TRBV11-2 to TRBJ2-1, with 12 bases fitting TRBD2. The CDR3 is made up of 16 amino acids. Germline V gene data show CDR1 as SGHAT and CDR2 as FQNNGV. V gave up 1 base and J gave up 10 bases; unmatched junction bases: 8. The CDR3 bases are TGTGCCAGCAGCTTAGGGGCTAGCGGGGGGGCTAAGGAGCAGTTCTTC. It codes for CASSLGASGGAKEQFF.

The chain uses TRBV5-1 and TRBJ2-5; D perhaps matches TRBD1 (6 bases). The J call is uncertain, as TRBJ2-1 better fits the DNA end. Germline CDR1 SGHRS, CDR2 YFSETQ. The CDR3 extends over 12 amino acids. CDR3 bases: TGCGCCAGCAGCCCTACAGGGTATGAGCAGTTCTTC. It codes for CASSPTGYEQFF.